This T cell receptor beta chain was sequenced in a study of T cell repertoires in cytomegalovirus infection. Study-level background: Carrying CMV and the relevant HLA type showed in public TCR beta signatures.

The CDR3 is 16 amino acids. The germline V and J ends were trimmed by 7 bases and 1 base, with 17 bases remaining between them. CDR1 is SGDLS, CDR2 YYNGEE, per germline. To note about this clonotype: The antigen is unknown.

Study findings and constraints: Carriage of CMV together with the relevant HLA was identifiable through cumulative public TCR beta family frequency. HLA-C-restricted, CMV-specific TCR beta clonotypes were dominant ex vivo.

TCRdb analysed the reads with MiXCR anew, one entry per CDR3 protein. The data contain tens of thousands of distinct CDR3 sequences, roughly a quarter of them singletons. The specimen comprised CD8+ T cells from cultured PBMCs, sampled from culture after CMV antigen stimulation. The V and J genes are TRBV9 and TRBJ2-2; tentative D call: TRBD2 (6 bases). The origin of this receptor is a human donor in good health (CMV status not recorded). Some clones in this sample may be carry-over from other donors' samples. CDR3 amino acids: CASSRLGSGNTGELFF. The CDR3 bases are TGTGCCAGCTCCAGGTTGGGTAGCGGGAACACCGGGGAGCTGTTTTTT.